These 6 T cell receptor beta chains came from one sample sequenced in a study of shared clonotypes between healthy human individuals. Method: immunoSEQ multiplex PCR; TCRdb's copy keeps in-frame clones and lacks some. The sample includes about 100,000 clones, less than 75% seen only once; the top ten take more than 20%. Sequenced: memory CD8+ T cells sorted from blood. Subset specified: CD45RO+ cells pooled with CCR7-negative TemRA cells. These TCRs come from a woman aged 25 to 45 in good health.

The gene calls are TRBV6-1 and TRBJ1-2; 10 positions agree with TRBD1. CDR3 size: 13 residues. V gave up 6 bases and J gave up 6 bases; unmatched junction bases: 4. Looked up from germline, CDR1 is MNHNS and CDR2 is SASEGT. The CDR3 region has the DNA TGTGCCAGCAGCGCCGGGACAGGGGATGGCTACACCTTC. It is translated as CASSAGTGDGYTF.

This chain joins TRBV6-6 and TRBJ2-7; 12 nucleotides agree with TRBD2. The CDR3 has 15 residues. Trimming removed 2 bases from V and 3 bases from J; junction bases left unmatched: 2. CDR1 and CDR2 from the germline V gene are MNHNY and SVGAGI (reference sequence). CDR3 loop: CASSYRLAGDYEQYF. The CDR3 DNA follows: TGTGCCAGCAGTTACCGACTAGCGGGAGACTACGAGCAGTACTTC.

The J gene is TRBJ1-1, the V gene TRBV10-2; D is unclear. V lost 2 bases and J 0 bases, leaving 7 bases between the germline ends. The CDR3 covers 14 residues. Germline V gene data show CDR1 as WSHSY and CDR2 as SAAADI. CDR3 in amino acids: CASSEPGMNTEAFF. The CDR3 DNA is TGCGCCAGCAGTGAGCCAGGAATGAACACTGAAGCTTTCTTT.

With respect to this clone: The junction and the germline gene differ at one end; a read error may be behind it. The V call is TRBV2, the J call TRBJ2-2; D is perhaps TRBD1 (5 bases). The CDR3 is 15 amino acids. The V gene's germline CDR1 is SNHLY and CDR2 FYNNEI. The CDR3 sequence is CASSPSAGNAGELFF. The CDR3 DNA reads as TGTGCCAGCAGTCCCTCGGCAGGGAACGCCGGGGAGCTGTTTTTT.

The V call is TRBV6-4, the J call TRBJ2-6, with D perhaps matching TRBD2 (7 bases). Germline CDR1 MRHNA, CDR2 SNTAGT. CDR3 length equals 16 residues. V was cut by 3 bases and J by 7 bases, with 16 bases left in between. CDR3 in DNA: TGTGCCAGCAGTGAGGGCGGGGGCTCGGGAGCCAACGTCCTGACTTTC. This codes for CASSEGGGSGANVLTF.

The rearrangement links TRBV6-1 to TRBJ1-2; unclear D gene. V lost 7 bases, J lost 6 bases, and 12 bases lay in between. Germline V gives CDR1 MNHNS, CDR2 SASEGT. The CDR3 spans 12 residues. The CDR3 nucleotides are TGTGCCAGCAAGTGGTCAGAGGATGGCTACACCTTC. It codes for CASKWSEDGYTF.